A single T cell receptor (beta chain) is shown here with its context. The CDR3 is 17 residues long. V trimming: 5 bases; J trimming: 0 bases; junction bases outside the gene matches: 10. In germline, CDR1 is MNHNY, CDR2 SVGAGI (reference sequence). This record belongs to a study of blood T cell repertoires in COVID-19. Study details: Samples of COVID-19 (acute and convalescent) were obtained from the United States, Italy and Spain. Sample material is recorded as cDNA or gDNA derived from T cells, B-cell-depleted T cells, or PBMCs.

Per the study methods: Scientists estimated how many nucleated cells there were by amplifying reference gene primers. Clones were sequenced by immunoSEQ multiplex PCR, and TCRdb holds only the in-frame ones, with some missing. V, J and clone size were drawn from that table, and D and trimming were deduced from the DNA. The table includes about 120,000 clones, roughly 80% detected once. Sequenced material: peripheral blood. This receptor was taken from a man aged 25-45 years with acute or convalescent COVID-19. The gene calls are TRBV6-6 and TRBJ2-1, with 7 bases fitting TRBD1. In DNA form, the CDR3 reads TGTGCCAGCAGTCCCCCCAGGGGGACCAGCTCCTACAATGAGCAGTTCTTC. It yields the protein CASSPPRGTSSYNEQFF.